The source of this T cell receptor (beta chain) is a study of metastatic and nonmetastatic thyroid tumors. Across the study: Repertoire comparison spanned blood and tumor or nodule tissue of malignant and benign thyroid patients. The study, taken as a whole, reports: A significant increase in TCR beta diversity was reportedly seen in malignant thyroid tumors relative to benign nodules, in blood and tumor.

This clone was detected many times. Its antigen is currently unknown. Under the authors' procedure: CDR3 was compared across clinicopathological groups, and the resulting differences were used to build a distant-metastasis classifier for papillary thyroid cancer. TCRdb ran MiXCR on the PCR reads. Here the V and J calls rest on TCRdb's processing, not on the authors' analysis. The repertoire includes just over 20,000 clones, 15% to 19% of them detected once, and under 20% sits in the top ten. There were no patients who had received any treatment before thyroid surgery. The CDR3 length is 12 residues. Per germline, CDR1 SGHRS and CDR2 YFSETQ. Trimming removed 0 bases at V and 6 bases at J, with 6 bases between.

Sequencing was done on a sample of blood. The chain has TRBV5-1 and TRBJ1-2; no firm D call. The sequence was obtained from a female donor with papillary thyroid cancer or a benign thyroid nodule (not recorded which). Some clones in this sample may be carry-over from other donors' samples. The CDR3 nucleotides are TGCGCCAGCAGCTTGGAGCAGAATGGCTACACCTTC. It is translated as CASSLEQNGYTF.